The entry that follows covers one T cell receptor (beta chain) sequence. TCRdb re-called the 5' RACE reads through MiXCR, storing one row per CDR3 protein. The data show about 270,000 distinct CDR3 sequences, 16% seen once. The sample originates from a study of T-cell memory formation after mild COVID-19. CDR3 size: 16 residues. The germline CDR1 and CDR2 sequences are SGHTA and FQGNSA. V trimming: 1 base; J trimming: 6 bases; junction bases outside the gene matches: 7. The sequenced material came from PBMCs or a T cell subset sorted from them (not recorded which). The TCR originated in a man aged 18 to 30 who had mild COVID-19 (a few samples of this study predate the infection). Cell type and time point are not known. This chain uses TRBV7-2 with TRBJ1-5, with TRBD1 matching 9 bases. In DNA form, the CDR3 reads TGTGCCAGCAGCTTAGGGCACAGGGGGCTAGGTCAGCCCCAGCATTTT. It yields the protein CASSLGHRGLGQPQHF. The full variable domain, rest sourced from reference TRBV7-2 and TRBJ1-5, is GAGVSQSPSNKVTEKGKDVELRCDPISGHTALYWYRQSLGQGLEFLIYFQGNSAPDKSGLPSDRFSAERTGGSVSTLTIQRTQQEDSAVYLCASSLGHRGLGQPQHFGDGTRLSIL.